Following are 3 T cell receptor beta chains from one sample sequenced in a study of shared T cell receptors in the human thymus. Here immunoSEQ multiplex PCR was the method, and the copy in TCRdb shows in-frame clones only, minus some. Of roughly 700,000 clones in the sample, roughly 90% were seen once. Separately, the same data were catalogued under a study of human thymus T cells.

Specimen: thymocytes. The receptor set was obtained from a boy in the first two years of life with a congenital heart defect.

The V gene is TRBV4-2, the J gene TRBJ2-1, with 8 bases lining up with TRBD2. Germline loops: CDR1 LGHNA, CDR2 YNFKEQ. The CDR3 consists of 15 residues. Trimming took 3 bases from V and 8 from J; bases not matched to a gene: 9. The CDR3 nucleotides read TGTGCCAGCAGCCATTTGGGACTAGGAATCGATGAGCAGTTCTTC. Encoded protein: CASSHLGLGIDEQFF.

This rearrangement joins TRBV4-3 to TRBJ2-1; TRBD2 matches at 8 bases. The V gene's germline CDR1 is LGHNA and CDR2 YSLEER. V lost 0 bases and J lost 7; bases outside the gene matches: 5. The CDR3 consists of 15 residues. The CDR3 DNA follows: TGCGCCAGCAGCCAAGACGGGAGGGTCTTTAATGAGCAGTTCTTC. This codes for CASSQDGRVFNEQFF.

The CDR3 DNA follows: TGTGCCAGCAGCTCAGGACAGACGAGGGGTGAAGCTTTCTTT. It specifies CASSSGQTRGEAFF. The chain carries TRBV14 and TRBJ1-1; D may be TRBD1 (6 bases). The CDR3 has 14 amino acids. V lost 5 bases to trimming and J lost 7 bases, with 17 bases between them. Germline V CDR1 and CDR2: SGHDN, FVKESK.